These 17 T cell receptor beta chains originate from one sample sequenced in a study of regulatory T cells in long-lasting Graves disease. Arm-PCR of CDR3 regions with iRepertoire HTBI primers generated TCR beta libraries. In TCRdb, the multiplex PCR reads were re-called with MiXCR into one record per CDR3 protein. The sample yields 600,000 to 800,000 distinct CDR3 sequences, roughly 30% seen once. The time point here: persistent/refractory GD, antithyroid drugs over 5 years with positive TRAb. There was RNA extracted from PBMCs, and the TCR library was made from it. The material sequenced was peripheral blood mononuclear cells (PBMCs), taken when the disease was refractory, from a patient treated with antithyroid drugs. These receptors all come from a female donor with Graves disease.

This clonotype was counted many times. The chain links TRBV2 to TRBJ1-2, with TRBD1 as a possible D gene (5 bases). CDR3 length: 16 residues. Per the germline V gene, CDR1 is SNHLY and CDR2 is FYNNEI. Trimming cost V 4 bases and J 7 bases, with 22 bases left between them. CDR3 residues: CASSGETFWQGAGYTF. The CDR3 DNA sequence: TGTGCCAGCAGTGGCGAAACCTTCTGGCAGGGTGCTGGCTACACCTTC.

The chain recombines TRBV6-1 with TRBJ2-1, with D maybe TRBD2 (6 bases). The CDR3 spans 13 residues. Trimming left V 7 bases short and J 3 bases short, with 10 bases between. Germline CDR1 is MNHNS and CDR2 is SASEGT. The CDR3 protein is CASIAGCYNEQFF. In DNA form, the CDR3 reads TGTGCCAGCATTGCGGGATGCTACAATGAGCAGTTCTTC.

This clonotype has more than one count but fewer than ten. The rearrangement links TRBV13 to TRBJ1-6; 7 bases are a match to TRBD1. The CDR3 loop spans 17 amino acids. J was trimmed by 9 bases and V by 3 bases; bases with no gene match: 14. Germline V gives CDR1 PRHDT, CDR2 FYEKMQ (reference sequence). The CDR3 coding sequence is TGTGCCAGCAGCTTGTTTATAGGGGGCGCAGGCGGTTCACCCCTCCACTTT. Translated, it gives CASSLFIGGAGGSPLHF.

The chain is built from TRBV7-3 and TRBJ2-1, with a possible D match to TRBD1 (6 bases). The CDR3 runs 15 residues. V lost 5 bases to trimming and J lost 0 bases, with 11 bases between them. The germline gives CDR1 SGHTA, CDR2 FQGTGA. Here the CDR3 DNA reads TGTGCCAGCAGCCTCCCGACAGGCTCCTACAATGAGCAGTTCTTC. This codes for CASSLPTGSYNEQFF.

The sample holds a few counts of this clonotype. V is TRBV6-1 and J is TRBJ1-1; weak D call: TRBD1 (6 bases). This CDR3 comprises 15 residues. The germline gives CDR1 MNHNS, CDR2 SASEGT. Trimming cost V 5 bases and J 10 bases, with 23 bases left between them. CDR3 region: CASSPLGQSSLGAFF. CDR3 bases: TGTGCCAGCAGTCCCCTTGGACAGTCCTCTCTGGGAGCTTTCTTT.

The chain employs TRBV6-1 and TRBJ1-1; 7 positions match TRBD1. From germline, CDR1 is MNHNS and CDR2 SASEGT. The ends lost 8 bases at V and 5 bases at J; junction bases unmatched: 11. The CDR3 sequence is 14 residues long. CDR3 nucleotide sequence: TGTGCCAGCGAAACCCGCCGGGACAGAACTGAAGCTTTCTTT. Residues: CASETRRDRTEAFF.

V and J are TRBV29-1 and TRBJ1-1; D ambiguous. Trimming took 7 bases from V and 4 from J, leaving 13 bases between them. CDR1 is SQVTM and CDR2 is ANQGSEA in the germline V gene. The CDR3 has 12 amino acids. The chain's CDR3 is CSAQKSSTEAFF. The CDR3 DNA is TGCAGCGCCCAGAAAAGCAGCACTGAAGCTTTCTTT.

The table lists this clonotype with a few counts. The rearrangement joins TRBV20-1 to TRBJ2-4, with a weak D call TRBD1 (5 bases). CDR1 is DFQATT, CDR2 SNEGSKA, per germline (reference sequence). CDR3 size: 14 residues. Trimming shortened V by 0 bases and J by 6 bases, and 12 bases separated the two germline ends. The CDR3 protein is CSARDRAGRNIQYF. The CDR3 nucleotides read TGCAGTGCTAGAGACAGGGCTGGTAGAAACATTCAGTACTTC.

The J gene is TRBJ1-5, the V gene TRBV20-1, with D uncertain. The CDR3 is 15 amino acids. Trimming stripped 6 bases from V and 1 base from J, with 16 bases between. Per the germline V gene, CDR1 is DFQATT and CDR2 is SNEGSKA (reference sequence). This CDR3 reads CSAVTPGPSNQPQHF. CDR3 DNA sequence: TGCAGTGCCGTTACCCCTGGGCCGAGCAATCAGCCCCAGCATTTT.

This clonotype was recorded a few times. The chain employs TRBV7-3 and TRBJ1-1; TRBD1 aligns across 7 bases. J was trimmed by 7 bases and V by 2 bases; bases with no gene match: 7. Per germline, CDR1 SGHTA and CDR2 FQGTGA. The CDR3 totals 14 residues. The CDR3 DNA reads TGTGCCAGCAGCTTACCAGGGGGGACGGGTGAAGCTTTCTTT. Translation gives CASSLPGGTGEAFF.

The V and J genes are TRBV24-1 and TRBJ2-1, with TRBD2 as a possible D gene (7 bases). The CDR3 length is 17 residues. CDR1 is KGHDR and CDR2 is SFDVKD in the germline V gene. The V end lost 5 bases, the J end lost 5 bases, and 21 bases lay between the germline ends. CDR3 in amino acids: CATSATRSGTKNNEQFF. In DNA, the CDR3 is TGTGCCACCAGTGCGACAAGAAGCGGGACAAAAAACAATGAGCAGTTCTTC.

This clonotype appeared many times. This rearrangement joins TRBV7-3 to TRBJ2-7; a weak D match, TRBD2 (6 bases). The CDR3 runs to 13 residues. Trimming removed 5 bases at V and 3 bases at J, with 11 bases between. Germline lookup yields CDR1 SGHTA and CDR2 FQGTGA. In DNA, the CDR3 is TGTGCCAGCAGCCCCCGGGGAGGCTACGAGCAGTACTTC. This gives the protein CASSPRGGYEQYF.

The J gene is TRBJ1-6, the V gene TRBV28; 8 bases are a match to TRBD1. J gave up 7 bases and V 5 bases, and 10 bases lay outside the gene matches. The CDR3 covers 16 residues. Germline V gives CDR1 MDHEN, CDR2 SYDVKM. The CDR3 DNA follows: TGTGCCAGCAGTCTCAGGGGGCGGGCGGAAAATTCACCCCTCCACTTT. It specifies CASSLRGRAENSPLHF.

The chain combines TRBV20-1 with TRBJ2-7, with 10 nucleotides matching TRBD1. The junction had 14 bases not matched to a gene; V was cut back by 6 bases and J by 6 bases. Germline CDR1 reads DFQATT; CDR2 reads SNEGSKA (reference sequence). CDR3 length: 15 residues. The CDR3 coding sequence is TGCAGTGCGACGCCCGAATGGGACAGGGGATTCGAGCAGTACTTC. This translates into CSATPEWDRGFEQYF.

At least ten counts were recorded for this clonotype. The chain uses TRBV2 and TRBJ1-3, with D unclear. Trimming took 7 bases from V and 1 from J, leaving 11 bases between them. CDR1 and CDR2 from the germline V gene are SNHLY and FYNNEI. This CDR3 is 14 amino acids long. For the CDR3, the DNA is TGTGCCAGCAAGGAGGGCTCGTCTGGAAACACCATATATTTT. It translates to CASKEGSSGNTIYF. The full variable domain, its missing parts supplied by reference TRBV2 and TRBJ1-3, is EPEVTQTPSHQVTQMGQEVILRCVPISNHLYFYWYRQILGQKVEFLVSFYNNEISEKSEIFDDQFSVERPDGSNFTLKIRSTKLEDSAMYFCASKEGSSGNTIYFGEGSWLTVV.

The table lists this clonotype with a few counts. The V gene is TRBV3-1, the J gene TRBJ2-7; D is tentatively TRBD1 or TRBD2 (5 bases each). This CDR3 contains 16 residues. Per germline, CDR1 LGHDT and CDR2 YNNKEL (reference sequence). The germline V and J ends were trimmed by 0 bases and 3 bases, with 15 bases remaining between them. CDR3 DNA sequence: TGTGCCAGCAGCCAAGACCGGGGCACCCCAATCTACGAGCAGTACTTC. It yields the protein CASSQDRGTPIYEQYF.

Here the CDR3 DNA reads TGTGCCAGCAGCCACCCGCTTAGCGGGAGCCCAGATACGCAGTATTTT. Residues: CASSHPLSGSPDTQYF. The rearrangement links TRBV3-1 to TRBJ2-3; 9 bases map to TRBD2. Germline loops: CDR1 LGHDT, CDR2 YNNKEL (reference sequence). The length of the CDR3 is 16 residues. With 3 bases clipped from V and 4 bases from J, the junction kept 8 bases outside the gene matches.